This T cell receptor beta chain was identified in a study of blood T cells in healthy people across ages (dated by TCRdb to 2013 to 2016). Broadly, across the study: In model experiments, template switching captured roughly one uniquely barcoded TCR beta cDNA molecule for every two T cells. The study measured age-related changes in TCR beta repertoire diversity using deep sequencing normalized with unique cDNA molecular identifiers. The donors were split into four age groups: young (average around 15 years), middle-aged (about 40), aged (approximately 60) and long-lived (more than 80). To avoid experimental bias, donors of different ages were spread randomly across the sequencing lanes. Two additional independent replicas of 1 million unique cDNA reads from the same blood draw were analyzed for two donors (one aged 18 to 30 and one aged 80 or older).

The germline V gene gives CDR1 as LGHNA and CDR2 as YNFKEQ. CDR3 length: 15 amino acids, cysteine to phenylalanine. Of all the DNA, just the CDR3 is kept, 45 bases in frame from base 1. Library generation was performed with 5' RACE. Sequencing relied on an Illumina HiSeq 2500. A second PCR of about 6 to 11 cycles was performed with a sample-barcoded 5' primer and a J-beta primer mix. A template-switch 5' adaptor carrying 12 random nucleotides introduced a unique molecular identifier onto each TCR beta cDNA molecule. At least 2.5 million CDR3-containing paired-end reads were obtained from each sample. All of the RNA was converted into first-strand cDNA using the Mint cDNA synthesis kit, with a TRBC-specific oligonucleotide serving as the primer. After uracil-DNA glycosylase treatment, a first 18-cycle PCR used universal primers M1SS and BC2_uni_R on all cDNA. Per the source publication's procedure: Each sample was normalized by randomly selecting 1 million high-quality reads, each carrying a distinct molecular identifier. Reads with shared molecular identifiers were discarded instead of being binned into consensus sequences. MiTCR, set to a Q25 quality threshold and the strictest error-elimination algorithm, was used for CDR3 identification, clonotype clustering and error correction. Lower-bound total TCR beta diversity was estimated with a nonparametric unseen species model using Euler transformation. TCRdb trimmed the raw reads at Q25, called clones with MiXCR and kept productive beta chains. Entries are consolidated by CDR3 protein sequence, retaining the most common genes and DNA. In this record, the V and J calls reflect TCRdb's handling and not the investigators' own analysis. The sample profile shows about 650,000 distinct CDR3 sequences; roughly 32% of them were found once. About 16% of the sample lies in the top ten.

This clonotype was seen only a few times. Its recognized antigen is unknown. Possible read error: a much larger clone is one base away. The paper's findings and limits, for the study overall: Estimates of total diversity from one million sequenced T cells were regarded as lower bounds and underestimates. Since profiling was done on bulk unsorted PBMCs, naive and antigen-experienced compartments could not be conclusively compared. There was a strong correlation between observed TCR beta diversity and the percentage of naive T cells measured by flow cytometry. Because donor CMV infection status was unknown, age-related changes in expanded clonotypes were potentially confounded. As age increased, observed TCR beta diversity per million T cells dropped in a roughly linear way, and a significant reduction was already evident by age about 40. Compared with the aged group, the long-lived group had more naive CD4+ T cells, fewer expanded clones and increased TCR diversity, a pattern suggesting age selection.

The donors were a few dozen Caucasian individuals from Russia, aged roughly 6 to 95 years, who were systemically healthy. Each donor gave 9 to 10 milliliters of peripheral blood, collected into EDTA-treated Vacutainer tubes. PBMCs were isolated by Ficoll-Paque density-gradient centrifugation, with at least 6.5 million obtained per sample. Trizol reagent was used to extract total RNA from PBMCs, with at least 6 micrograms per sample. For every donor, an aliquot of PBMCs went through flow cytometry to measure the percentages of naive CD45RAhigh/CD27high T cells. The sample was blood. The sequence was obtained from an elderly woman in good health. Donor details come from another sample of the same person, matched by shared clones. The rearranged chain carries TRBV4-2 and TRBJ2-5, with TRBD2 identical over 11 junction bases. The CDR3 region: CTSSQPGTSGETQYF. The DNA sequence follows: TGTACCAGCAGCCAACCCGGGACTAGCGGAGAGACCCAGTACTTC.